Each of the 2 T cell receptor beta chains below was sequenced from the same sample in a study of T cell responses to AZD1222 COVID-19 vaccine. The repertoire was sequenced with immunoSEQ multiplex PCR; TCRdb's copy has only in-frame clones and lacks some. The sample carries roughly 160,000 clones, 80% to 95% recorded once. The sample consisted of peripheral blood, taken on day 0 of AZD1222 vaccination. Source of these receptors: an adult in good health.

The rearrangement links TRBV6-2 or TRBV6-3 to TRBJ2-1; D is uncertain. Trimming cost V 1 base and J 2 bases, with 18 bases left between them. Germline-derived CDR1 and CDR2 are MNHEY and SVGEGT. The length of the CDR3 is 18 residues. The CDR3 coding sequence is TGTGCCAGCAGTTACTTGGGTTGGGGTTCTGGCCCCTACAATGAGCAGTTCTTC. The encoded protein is CASSYLGWGSGPYNEQFF.

The chain recombines TRBV7-9 with TRBJ1-1; the D is unclear. V lost 5 bases, J lost 0 bases, and 10 bases lay in between. CDR1 is SEHNR, CDR2 FQNEAQ, per germline (reference sequence). The CDR3 spans 14 residues. The DNA for the CDR3 is TGTGCCAGCAGCCGCCGGGAGATGAACACTGAAGCTTTCTTT. Translated: CASSRREMNTEAFF.